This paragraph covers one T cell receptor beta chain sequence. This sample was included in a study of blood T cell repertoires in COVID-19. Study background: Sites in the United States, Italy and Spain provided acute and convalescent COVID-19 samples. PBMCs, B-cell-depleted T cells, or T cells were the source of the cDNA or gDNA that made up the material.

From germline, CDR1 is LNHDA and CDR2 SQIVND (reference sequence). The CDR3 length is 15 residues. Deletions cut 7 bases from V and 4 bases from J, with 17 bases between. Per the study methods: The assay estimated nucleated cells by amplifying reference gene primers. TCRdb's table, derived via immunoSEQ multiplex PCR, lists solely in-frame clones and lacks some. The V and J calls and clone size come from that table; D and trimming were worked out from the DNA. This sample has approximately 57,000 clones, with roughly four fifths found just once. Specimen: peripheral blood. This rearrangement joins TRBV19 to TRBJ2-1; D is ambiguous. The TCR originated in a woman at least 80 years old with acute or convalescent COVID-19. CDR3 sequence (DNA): TGTGCCAGTACCACGTATCAGTCCGGGTACAATGAGCAGTTCTTC. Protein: CASTTYQSGYNEQFF.